The entry below gives a single TCR beta chain sequence along with its context. Its binding antigen is unknown. Base quality data are lacking; no much larger clone is found one base away. The source of the sample is a study of blood T cell repertoires in COVID-19 (TCRdb year 2020). Background on the whole study: Samples covering the acute and convalescent phases of COVID-19 were provided by collaborators in the United States, Italy and Spain. The material from the prospective study consisted of cDNA or gDNA derived from T cells, B-cell-depleted T cells, or PBMCs. Subjects who had been exposed to COVID-19, were actively infected with it, or had recovered from it provided the deeply sampled blood TCRbeta repertoires that made up the dataset. A freely available public database, intended as a resource for researchers studying the immune response to SARS-CoV-2, is where the repertoires were released. Samples were obtained from the ongoing ImmuneRACE study (first 160 participants) and from about 1,300 subjects provided by 6 global collaborators. Nearly every sample came with metadata listing a de-identified subject ID, COVID-19 status, age in years and sex. HLA class I and class II types, where available, came from metadata supplied by the sample provider rather than from assay-based typing.

TCRbeta CDR3 regions were amplified from genomic DNA by means of the immunoSEQ Assay, a bias-controlled multiplex PCR. Processing in the source paper ran as follows. The number of nucleated cells in each sample was estimated from the amplification of reference gene primers within the assay. To quantify the absolute abundance of each unique TCRbeta CDR3 rearrangement, sequence reads were collapsed and filtered. For each sample, productive Simpson clonality was calculated as the square root of Simpson's diversity index over productive rearrangements. TCRdb stores this immuneACCESS table with in-frame sequences only. Part of the clones is absent; in the studies checked, under half of the shortfall reflects unresolved V genes, and no reason is known for the rest. That table furnishes V, J and clone size, whereas the DNA furnished D and trimming. The sample profile shows 150,000 to 200,000 clones; about 88% of them were found once. Of the sample, more than 6.5% falls within the top ten clones.

General findings and caveats noted by the study authors: How much clinical and demographic metadata was included differed by source and by participant, and the metadata was provided uncurated.

The collaborating institutions used their own protocols to collect whole blood in K2EDTA tubes. Collaborator samples were shipped for TCRbeta analysis as frozen whole blood, isolated PBMCs, or DNA extracted from either sample type. From the germline V gene, CDR1 is MNHEY and CDR2 is SVGAGI. Ends trimmed: V by 7 bases, J by 5 bases; bases unmatched to a gene: 8. From the cysteine through the phenylalanine, the CDR3 covers 15 amino acids. Only the CDR3 portion is preserved as DNA: 45 bases, with reading frame beginning at the first base. The sample comprised peripheral blood. The sequence is built from TRBV6-5 and TRBJ2-1; 10 central nucleotides agree with TRBD2. This TCR derives from an elderly woman in a cohort sampled during active or convalescent COVID-19. For the CDR3, the sequence is CASTPGLARNNEQFF. The DNA sequence follows: TGTGCCAGCACCCCGGGACTAGCGAGAAACAATGAGCAGTTCTTC.